This T cell receptor beta chain was identified during a study of T cell responses to AZD1222 COVID-19 vaccine. The study's findings and limits: The donor cohort was predominantly white British with a female majority, and clonal diversity may have been underestimated.

Germline assignment: CDR1 MNHEY and CDR2 SMNVEV (reference sequence). This CDR3 has 13 amino acids. With 8 bases removed from V and 8 bases from J, the gap between germline ends came to 18 bases. As to this clone: Its antigen is not identified.

Generated by immunoSEQ multiplex PCR, the TCRdb table keeps only in-frame clones and is missing some. The sample holds 100,000 to 150,000 clones, around 89% seen once. The rearrangement uses TRBV27 and TRBJ1-2; D is perhaps TRBD1 (5 bases). The TCR sequence derives from an adult in good health. This specimen consisted of peripheral blood, obtained on day 0 of MenACWY control vaccination. CDR3 sequence reads: CASGLPGAMGYTF. DNA of the CDR3: TGTGCCAGCGGACTCCCCGGGGCAATGGGCTACACCTTC.